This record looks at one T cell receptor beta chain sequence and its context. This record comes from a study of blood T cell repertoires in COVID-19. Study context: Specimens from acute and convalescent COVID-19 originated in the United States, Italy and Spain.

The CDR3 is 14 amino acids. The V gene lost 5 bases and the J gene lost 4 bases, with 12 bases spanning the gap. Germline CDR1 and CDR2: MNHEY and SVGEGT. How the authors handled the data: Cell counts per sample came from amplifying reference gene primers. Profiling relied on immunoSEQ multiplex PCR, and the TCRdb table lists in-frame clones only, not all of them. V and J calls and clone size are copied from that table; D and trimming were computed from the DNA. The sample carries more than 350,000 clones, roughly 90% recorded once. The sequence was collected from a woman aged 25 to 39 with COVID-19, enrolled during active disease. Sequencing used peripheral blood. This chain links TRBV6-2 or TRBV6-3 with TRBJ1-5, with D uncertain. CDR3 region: CASSPPGFNQPQHF. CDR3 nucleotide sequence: TGTGCCAGCAGTCCCCCGGGGTTTAATCAGCCCCAGCATTTT.